Shown below are 11 T cell receptor beta chains from a single sample sequenced in a study of blood T cell repertoires in COVID-19. Repertoires were generated with immunoSEQ multiplex PCR, while TCRdb's copy carries only in-frame clones and drops some. The sample consists of fewer than 90,000 clones, around 88% of them appearing once. The sample consisted of peripheral blood. These receptors were taken from a man aged 55 to 70 with acute or convalescent COVID-19.

The rearrangement links TRBV6-5 to TRBJ2-7, with 8 bases matching TRBD2. In germline, CDR1 is MNHEY, CDR2 SVGAGI. The CDR3 is made up of 15 amino acids. V trimming: 6 bases; J trimming: 7 bases; junction bases outside the gene matches: 14. The CDR3 coding sequence is TGTGCCAGCAGGGGGGCGGCGGGAGGACCTATAGAGCAGTACTTC. Its protein product is CASRGAAGGPIEQYF.

The chain combines TRBV3-1 (or the pseudogene TRBV3-2) with TRBJ2-5; TRBD2 agrees at 7 bases. V lost 0 bases to trimming and J lost 7 bases; unmatched junction nucleotides: 11. Looked up from germline, CDR1 is LGHDT and CDR2 is YNNKEL (reference sequence). This CDR3 is built from 16 residues. The CDR3 sequence is CASSQDPSGVGRTQYF. CDR3 sequence (DNA): TGTGCCAGCAGCCAAGACCCAAGCGGGGTGGGAAGGACCCAGTACTTC.

The V and J genes are TRBV3-1 (or the pseudogene TRBV3-2) and TRBJ2-7; 9 positions agree with TRBD2. CDR1 LGHDT and CDR2 YNNKEL come from the germline V gene (reference sequence). This CDR3 has 14 amino acids. The J segment lost 3 bases and the V segment lost 3 bases, leaving 3 bases of the junction unmatched. CDR3 coding DNA: TGTGCCAGCAGCCATAAACTAGCGGGCTACGAGCAGTACTTC. Translated: CASSHKLAGYEQYF.

CDR3 nucleotides: TGTGCCTCGGGGAGTAAAACCTACAATGAGCAGTTCTTC. This translates into CASGSKTYNEQFF. The chain joins TRBV15 to TRBJ2-1, with a possible D match to TRBD2 (5 bases). Trimming cost V 11 bases and J 2 bases, with 13 bases left between them. Germline CDR1 reads LNHNV; CDR2 reads YYDKDF (reference sequence). The CDR3 covers 13 residues.

V and J are TRBV9 and TRBJ2-3, with 8 bases that match TRBD1. Looked up from germline, CDR1 is SGDLS and CDR2 is YYNGEE. The V gene end was trimmed by 0 bases and the J gene end by 6 bases; junction bases not matched to a gene: 0. The CDR3 is made up of 13 amino acids. The chain's CDR3 is CASSVGTGDTQYF. DNA of the CDR3: TGTGCCAGCAGCGTAGGGACAGGGGATACGCAGTATTTT.

This clone was observed a single time. The chain joins TRBV4-1 to TRBJ2-3, with a weak D call TRBD2 (6 bases). The ends were cut back, 1 base at V and 4 bases at J, with 12 bases in the middle. The CDR3 runs to 15 residues. CDR1 is MGHRA and CDR2 is YSYEKL in the germline V gene. Here the CDR3 DNA reads TGCGCCAGCAGCCAAGCCCCGGGAGTGCCAGATACGCAGTATTTT. It specifies CASSQAPGVPDTQYF.

The J gene is TRBJ2-3, the V gene TRBV5-4, with 7 bases identical to TRBD2. The CDR3 loop spans 16 amino acids. Trimming at V came to 0 bases and at J to 2 bases, leaving 6 bases not matched to a gene. Germline CDR1 SGHNT, CDR2 YYREEE (reference sequence). The CDR3 here is CASSLEGGPVTDTQYF. The CDR3 DNA reads TGTGCCAGCAGCTTGGAGGGAGGGCCCGTCACAGATACGCAGTATTTT.

The V call is TRBV10-2, the J call TRBJ1-5; perhaps TRBD1 as D (6 bases). The V and J ends lost 2 bases and 7 bases respectively, with 12 bases between them. In germline, CDR1 is WSHSY, CDR2 SAAADI. The CDR3 is made up of 14 amino acids. CDR3 bases: TGCGCCAGCAGTGAGCTTATAAGGGGGCAGCCCCAGCATTTT. It codes for CASSELIRGQPQHF.

The chain combines TRBV5-1 with TRBJ2-5; maybe TRBD2 (5 bases). CDR3 length: 12 residues. The germline V gene encodes CDR1 SGHRS and CDR2 YFSETQ. With 0 bases removed from V and 7 bases from J, the gap between germline ends came to 7 bases. Written as DNA, the CDR3 is TGCGCCAGCAGCTTGGGTGGAGGGACCCAGTACTTC. Translation: CASSLGGGTQYF.

This chain uses TRBV9 with TRBJ1-2, with D possibly being TRBD1 (6 bases). The germline CDR1 and CDR2 sequences are SGDLS and YYNGEE. The CDR3 is 12 residues long. V lost 4 bases and J 4 bases, leaving 8 bases between the germline ends. The CDR3 sequence is CASSTDSYGYTF. The DNA of the CDR3 is TGTGCCAGCAGCACGGACAGCTATGGCTACACCTTC.

The chain joins TRBV5-6 to TRBJ2-7; no definite D call. Germline CDR1 is SGHDT and CDR2 is YYEEEE. CDR3 length equals 18 residues. V gave up 4 bases and J gave up 0 bases, with 23 bases separating them. Here the CDR3 reads CASSQIRRLDFSSYEQYF. Written as DNA, the CDR3 is TGTGCCAGCAGCCAGATTAGGCGGCTAGACTTTTCCTCCTACGAGCAGTACTTC.